These 17 T cell receptor beta chains came from one sample sequenced in a study of cytomegalovirus exposure and HLA in healthy donors. Vbeta (60) and Jbeta (13) primers were used in the PCR. The table came from immunoSEQ multiplex PCR; TCRdb's copy has only in-frame clones and leaves some out. This table has approximately 110,000 clones, more than 65% appearing once. Sequencing was performed on PBMCs. The source of these receptors is a man aged 30 to 39 in good health and CMV-seronegative.

V and J are TRBV7-3 and TRBJ2-3; TRBD2 aligns across 8 bases. This CDR3 contains 15 residues. The V and J ends lost 5 bases and 4 bases, in that order; junction bases with no gene match: 8. Germline V lookup: CDR1 SGHTA, CDR2 FQGTGA. CDR3 residues: CASSPRAGAADTQYF. The CDR3 DNA reads TGTGCCAGCAGCCCCCGAGCGGGAGCGGCAGATACGCAGTATTTT. The whole variable domain, filled in from reference TRBV7-3 and TRBJ2-3, reads GAGVSQTPSNKVTEKGKYVELRCDPISGHTALYWYRQSLGQGPEFLIYFQGTGAADDSGLPNDRFFAVRPEGSVSTLKIQRTERGDSAVYLCASSPRAGAADTQYFGPGTRLTVL.

This chain uses TRBV7-8 with TRBJ2-7, with TRBD1 matching over 7 bases. Germline V gives CDR1 SGHVS, CDR2 FQNEAQ. The V and J ends lost 7 bases and 2 bases, in that order; junction bases with no gene match: 17. The CDR3 is 17 amino acids. The CDR3, as DNA: TGTGCCAGCACCCTCCGACCCCCCACAGGGGACCCCTACGAGCAGTACTTC. Its translation is CASTLRPPTGDPYEQYF.

The DNA of the CDR3 is TGCAGTGCGGATTCCCGGGGCATTCAGTACTTC. Translating gives CSADSRGIQYF. The J gene is TRBJ2-4, the V gene TRBV20-1; perhaps TRBD2 as D (5 bases). Germline values: CDR1 DFQATT, CDR2 SNEGSKA (reference sequence). This CDR3 is built from 11 residues. V lost 6 bases, J lost 9 bases, and 12 bases lay in between.

The V and J genes are TRBV7-9 and TRBJ1-2; D may be TRBD1 (6 bases). CDR1 and CDR2 (germline): SEHNR, FQNEAQ (reference sequence). CDR3 size: 15 residues. The V end lost 10 bases, the J end lost 8 bases, and 26 bases lay between the germline ends. CDR3 sequence: CATSGADDGIRGYTF. The CDR3 DNA reads as TGTGCCACCTCAGGGGCGGACGACGGAATAAGAGGCTACACCTTC.

The chain recombines TRBV4-3 with TRBJ1-1, with 10 bases that match TRBD1. The germline V gene encodes CDR1 LGHNA and CDR2 YSLEER. The CDR3 has 15 amino acids. Germline trimming cut 3 bases from V and 4 bases from J; bases unmatched to any gene: 5. In DNA, the CDR3 is TGCGCCAGCAGCCATTCCGGACAGGGGGGCACTGAAGCTTTCTTT. Translation: CASSHSGQGGTEAFF.

The rearrangement joins TRBV5-5 to TRBJ1-2, with D unclear. CDR1 is SGHKS and CDR2 is YYEKEE in the germline V gene (reference sequence). The CDR3 covers 13 residues. Trimming shortened V by 1 base and J by 13 bases, and 17 bases separated the two germline ends. The CDR3 DNA sequence: TGTGCCAGCAGCTTGTTCGACAAAATAGGTACCACCTTC. It yields the protein CASSLFDKIGTTF.

The chain uses TRBV7-3 and TRBJ2-2; TRBD1 is a possible D gene (5 bases). The CDR3 length is 14 residues. Deletions cut 7 bases from V and 0 bases from J, with 9 bases between. Germline V gene data show CDR1 as SGHTA and CDR2 as FQGTGA. This chain's CDR3 is CASKAGSNTGELFF. The CDR3 DNA reads as TGTGCCAGCAAGGCAGGGTCGAACACCGGGGAGCTGTTTTTT.

This clone was seen only a few times. This chain uses TRBV7-9 with TRBJ2-7, with TRBD1 matching over 10 bases. The CDR3 consists of 16 residues. V was clipped by 3 bases and J by 1 base; unmatched bases: 6. CDR1 and CDR2 from the germline V gene are SEHNR and FQNEAQ (reference sequence). The CDR3, as DNA: TGTGCCAGCAGCTTCACCACGGGACAGGGGTCCTACGAGCAGTACTTC. This translates into CASSFTTGQGSYEQYF. The entire variable domain, with the rest obtained from reference TRBV7-9 and TRBJ2-7, is as follows: DTGVSQNPRHKITKRGQNVTFRCDPISEHNRLYWYRQTLGQGPEFLTYFQNEAQLEKSRLLSDRFSAERPKGSFSTLEIQRTEQGDSAMYLCASSFTTGQGSYEQYFGPGTRLTVT.

The V and J genes are TRBV6-6 and TRBJ2-7; 8 bases fit TRBD2. Unmatched junction bases numbered 7, after V lost 6 bases and J lost 3 bases. This CDR3 is built from 14 residues. The germline gives CDR1 MNHNY, CDR2 SVGAGI (reference sequence). CDR3 loop: CASSRDGRDYEQYF. Here the CDR3 DNA reads TGTGCCAGCAGCCGAGACGGGAGGGACTACGAGCAGTACTTC.

The V gene is TRBV11-1, the J gene TRBJ1-1; 8 positions match TRBD1. Trimming took 1 base from V and 1 from J; bases not matched to a gene: 2. This CDR3 spans 15 amino acids. CDR1 is SGHAT and CDR2 is FQDESV in the germline V gene (reference sequence). The CDR3 DNA follows: TGTGCCAGCAGCTTAGGGACAGGGCGGAACACTGAAGCTTTCTTT. Translated: CASSLGTGRNTEAFF.

CDR3 nucleotides: TGTGCCAGCAGCCGAACTCAATCACTGTCCGTGGCTAGCGGTTACACAGATACGCAGTATTTT. Protein: CASSRTQSLSVASGYTDTQYF. This sequence joins TRBV4-2 and TRBJ2-3; 7 bases are a match to TRBD2. This CDR3 contains 21 residues. CDR1 LGHNA and CDR2 YNFKEQ come from the germline V gene. V was clipped by 4 bases and J by 2 bases; unmatched bases: 24.

The chain has TRBV15 and TRBJ2-7; a possible D gene is TRBD1 (6 bases). The CDR3 has 15 amino acids. CDR1 and CDR2 from the germline V gene are LNHNV and YYDKDF (reference sequence). V gave up 3 bases and J gave up 0 bases, with 12 bases separating them. The CDR3 is CATSSPGHRSYEQYF. Written as DNA, the CDR3 is TGTGCCACCAGCAGCCCGGGACACCGCTCCTACGAGCAGTACTTC.

The chain carries TRBV9 and TRBJ1-3, with 10 nucleotides matching TRBD1. The CDR3 has 18 amino acids. The V and J ends lost 3 bases and 0 bases, in that order; junction bases with no gene match: 9. Looked up from germline, CDR1 is SGDLS and CDR2 is YYNGEE. The CDR3 coding sequence is TGTGCCAGCAGCGCTTATCCGGGACAGGGGTCCTCTGGAAACACCATATATTTT. Protein: CASSAYPGQGSSGNTIYF. The variable domain in full, completed from reference TRBV9 and TRBJ1-3, reads DSGVTQTPKHLITATGQRVTLRCSPRSGDLSVYWYQQSLDQGLQFLIQYYNGEERAKGNILERFSAQQFPDLHSELNLSSLELGDSALYFCASSAYPGQGSSGNTIYFGEGSWLTVV.

The gene calls are TRBV5-5 and TRBJ1-3; D might be TRBD1 (5 bases). Trimming took off 2 bases at V and 8 bases at J, with 8 bases between the two ends. Germline V CDR1 and CDR2: SGHKS, YYEKEE (reference sequence). The CDR3 is made up of 12 amino acids. In DNA form, the CDR3 reads TGTGCCAGCAGCTTTGGGGACTACACCATATATTTT. It codes for CASSFGDYTIYF.

The chain combines TRBV2 with TRBJ2-5; D call uncertain. The assigned J gene may be wrong: the sequence end matches TRBJ2-7 better. Germline V gene sequence: CDR1 SNHLY, CDR2 FYNNEI. There are 13 residues in the CDR3. CDR3 coding DNA: TGTGCCAGCAGTTCCGCGCACTCCTACGAGCAGTACTTC. As protein: CASSSAHSYEQYF.

The V gene is TRBV6-5, the J gene TRBJ1-1; unclear D gene. Germline assignment: CDR1 MNHEY and CDR2 SVGAGI. The CDR3 runs 11 residues. V gave up 10 bases and J gave up 3 bases, with 9 bases separating them. CDR3 in DNA: TGTGCCACTGTAATGTACACTGAAGCTTTCTTT. Residues: CATVMYTEAFF.

With regard to this clone: One end of the junction fails to match germline, which may point to a read error. The chain combines TRBV7-7 with TRBJ2-7, with a tentative D call TRBD1 (6 bases). This CDR3 region has 14 residues. Germline values: CDR1 SSHAT, CDR2 FNYEAQ (reference sequence). The CDR3 coding sequence is TGTGCTAGCAGCACCAGGGGCTGCTCCTACGAGCAGTACTTC. It yields the protein CASSTRGCSYEQYF. Filled out from reference TRBV7-7 and TRBJ2-7, the complete variable domain reads GAGVSQSPRYKVTKRGQDVTLRCDPISSHATLYWYQQALGQGPEFLTYFNYEAQPDKSGLPSDRFSAERPEGSISTLTIQRTEQRDSAMYRCASSTRGCSYEQYFGPGTRLTVT.